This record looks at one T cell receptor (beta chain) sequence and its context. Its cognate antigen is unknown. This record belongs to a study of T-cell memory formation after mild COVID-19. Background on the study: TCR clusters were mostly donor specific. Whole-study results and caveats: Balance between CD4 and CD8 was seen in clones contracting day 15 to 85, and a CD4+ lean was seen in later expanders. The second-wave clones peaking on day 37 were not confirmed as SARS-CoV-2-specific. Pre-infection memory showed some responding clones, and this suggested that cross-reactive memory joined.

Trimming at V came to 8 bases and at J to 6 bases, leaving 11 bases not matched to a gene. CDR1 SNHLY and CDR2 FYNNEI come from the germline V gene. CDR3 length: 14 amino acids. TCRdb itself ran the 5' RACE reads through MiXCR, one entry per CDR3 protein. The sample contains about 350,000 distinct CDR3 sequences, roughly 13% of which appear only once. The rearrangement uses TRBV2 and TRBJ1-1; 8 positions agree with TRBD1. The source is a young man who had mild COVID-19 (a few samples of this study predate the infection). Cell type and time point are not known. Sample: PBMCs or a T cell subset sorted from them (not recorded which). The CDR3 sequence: CASSEIRGLAEAFF. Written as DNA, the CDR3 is TGTGCCAGCTCCGAAATCAGGGGGCTGGCTGAAGCTTTCTTT. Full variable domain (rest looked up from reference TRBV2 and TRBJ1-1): EPEVTQTPSHQVTQMGQEVILRCVPISNHLYFYWYRQILGQKVEFLVSFYNNEISEKSEIFDDQFSVERPDGSNFTLKIRSTKLEDSAMYFCASSEIRGLAEAFFGQGTRLTVV.